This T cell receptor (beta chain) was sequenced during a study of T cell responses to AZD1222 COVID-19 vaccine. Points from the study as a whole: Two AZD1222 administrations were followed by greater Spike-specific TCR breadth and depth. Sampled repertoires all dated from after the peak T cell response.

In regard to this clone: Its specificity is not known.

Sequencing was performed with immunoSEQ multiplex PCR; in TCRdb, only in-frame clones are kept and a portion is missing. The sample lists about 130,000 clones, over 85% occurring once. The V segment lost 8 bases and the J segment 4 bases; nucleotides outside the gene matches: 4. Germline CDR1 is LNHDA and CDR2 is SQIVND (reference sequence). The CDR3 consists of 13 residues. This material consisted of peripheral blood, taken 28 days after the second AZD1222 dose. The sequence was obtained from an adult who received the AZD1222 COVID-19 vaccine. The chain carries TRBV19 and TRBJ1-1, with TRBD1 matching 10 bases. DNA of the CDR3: TGTGCCAGTTGGACAGGGGGATTCACTGAAGCTTTCTTT. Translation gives CASWTGGFTEAFF.